Presented here are 16 T cell receptor beta chains from one specimen sequenced in a study of cytotoxic CD8 clonotypes in ibrutinib-treated CLL. The method was immunoSEQ multiplex PCR; TCRdb's version includes in-frame clones alone and lacks a portion of them. The sample lists about 150,000 clones; about 75% were seen once. The sequencing here drew on PBMCs, taken after 24 months of ibrutinib treatment. Receptors originate from a human donor with chronic lymphocytic leukemia.

Turning to this clone: Because the CDR3's place on the DNA is in doubt, the DNA is left out and the CDR3 is given as listed by TCRdb. V usage is TRBV29-1 and J usage is TRBJ1-2. The length of the CDR3 is 13 amino acids, counting both ends. CDR1 is SQVTM and CDR2 is ANQGSEA in the germline V gene. The CDR3 sequence is CSVVRARDLGYTF.

This chain connects TRBV27 to TRBJ2-3, with D maybe TRBD1 (5 bases). V lost 2 bases and J 6 bases, leaving 12 bases between the germline ends. CDR3 length equals 14 residues. Germline values: CDR1 MNHEY, CDR2 SMNVEV (reference sequence). The CDR3 loop reads CASSLRGATDTQYF. The CDR3 region has the DNA TGTGCCAGCAGTTTAAGGGGTGCAACCGATACGCAGTATTTT.

The genes are TRBV5-8 and TRBJ2-3; D remains unclear. This CDR3 comprises 12 residues. V was trimmed by 7 bases and J by 6 bases, leaving 12 bases between them. Per germline, CDR1 SGHTS and CDR2 YDEGEE. In nucleotides, the CDR3 is TGTGCCAGCTCCCGTCCCCCGGATACGCAGTATTTT. Encoded protein: CASSRPPDTQYF.

The chain carries TRBV28 and TRBJ2-1, with D maybe TRBD2 (6 bases). Germline V gene lookup returns CDR1 MDHEN and CDR2 SYDVKM. The CDR3 is 13 residues long. Trimming left V 2 bases short and J 12 bases short, with 14 bases between. CDR3 loop: CASSLMTSGWQFF. The CDR3 DNA reads as TGTGCCAGCAGTTTAATGACCAGCGGGTGGCAGTTCTTC.

Notes on this clone: Other DNA sequences in this specimen translate into the identical CDR3. This chain joins TRBV19 and TRBJ2-7, with 11 bases fitting TRBD1. Per germline, CDR1 LNHDA and CDR2 SQIVND (reference sequence). The V segment lost 5 bases and the J segment 6 bases; nucleotides outside the gene matches: 6. There are 14 residues in the CDR3. CDR3 coding DNA: TGTGCCAGTAGTCCGGACAGGGGGCTGGGCGAGCAGTACTTC. Its protein product is CASSPDRGLGEQYF.

This clone was seen once. The CDR3 is CASSRGRPPLEQYF. CDR3 coding DNA: TGTGCCAGCAGCAGGGGCAGGCCCCCTCTCGAGCAGTACTTC. V is TRBV6-5 and J is TRBJ2-7; D might be TRBD1 (6 bases). The germline V gene has CDR1 MNHEY and CDR2 SVGAGI. Trimming removed 6 bases from V and 6 bases from J, with 18 bases in between. This CDR3 has 14 amino acids.

In this sample, this clone turned up a few times. The chain is built from TRBV29-1 and TRBJ2-3; no definite D call. The length of the CDR3 is 13 residues. Germline V lookup: CDR1 SQVTM, CDR2 ANQGSEA. The germline V and J ends were trimmed by 4 bases and 1 base, with 9 bases remaining between them. The CDR3 loop reads CSVAGLGTDTQYF. CDR3 coding DNA: TGCAGCGTTGCCGGGCTGGGCACAGATACGCAGTATTTT.

This chain connects TRBV28 to TRBJ1-1; D is ambiguous. From germline, CDR1 is MDHEN and CDR2 SYDVKM. This CDR3 is 14 amino acids long. Trimming removed 1 base from V and 4 bases from J, with 10 bases in between. The CDR3 DNA is TGTGCCAGCAGTTTATCCTCTTATGGCACTGAAGCTTTCTTT. The encoded protein is CASSLSSYGTEAFF.

The rearrangement joins TRBV4-2 to TRBJ2-7; D gene ambiguous. This CDR3 region has 14 residues. Per germline, CDR1 LGHNA and CDR2 YNFKEQ. Trimming removed 1 base from V and 2 bases from J, with 9 bases in between. CDR3 residues: CASSQVWYPYEQYF. The CDR3 nucleotides read TGTGCCAGCAGCCAAGTTTGGTACCCCTACGAGCAGTACTTC.

V gene TRBV28 combines with J gene TRBJ1-6; D perhaps matches TRBD1 (5 bases). Between the trimmed V and J ends, which lost 10 bases and 8 bases, there was a span of 15 bases. The germline V gene has CDR1 MDHEN and CDR2 SYDVKM. This CDR3 has 13 residues. CDR3 coding DNA: TGTGCCACCCATGGGGCTCAGTATTCACCCCTCCACTTT. It yields the protein CATHGAQYSPLHF.

J is TRBJ1-1 and V is TRBV7-3; no reliable D call. Germline lookup yields CDR1 SGHTA and CDR2 FQGTGA. Deletions cut 0 bases from V and 5 bases from J, with 10 bases between. This CDR3 region has 14 residues. The CDR3 protein is CASSLTPLGTEAFF. The DNA for the CDR3 is TGTGCCAGCAGCTTAACGCCCTTGGGTACTGAAGCTTTCTTT.

This clone was counted once. This CDR3 reads CASSYLQGQPQHF. The CDR3 DNA reads TGTGCCAGCAGTTACCTGCAGGGTCAGCCCCAGCATTTT. The chain joins TRBV6-5 to TRBJ1-5; D is perhaps TRBD1 (5 bases). This CDR3 region has 13 residues. Trimming took 2 bases from V and 6 from J, leaving 8 bases between them. Germline CDR1 and CDR2: MNHEY and SVGAGI.

This sequence joins TRBV13 and TRBJ1-2; the match to TRBD1 covers 11 bases. V lost 5 bases to trimming and J lost 8 bases; unmatched junction nucleotides: 13. Germline V CDR1 and CDR2: PRHDT, FYEKMQ (reference sequence). The CDR3 has 16 amino acids. CDR3 coding DNA: TGTGCCAGCAGCCTGCCCCGGGACAGGGGGTTTCGGGGCTACACCTTC. Amino acid sequence: CASSLPRDRGFRGYTF.

This clone showed up just a few times. The CDR3 is CASSLIGADRPYEQYF. For the CDR3, the DNA is TGTGCCAGCAGCTTAATTGGCGCGGACAGACCCTACGAGCAGTACTTC. The rearrangement joins TRBV13 to TRBJ2-7, with D possibly TRBD1 on 6 matching bases. There are 16 residues in the CDR3. CDR1 is PRHDT and CDR2 is FYEKMQ in the germline V gene (reference sequence). V gave up 2 bases and J gave up 2 bases, with 16 bases separating them.

V usage is TRBV4-3 and J usage is TRBJ1-2; maybe TRBD1 (5 bases). The CDR3 loop spans 12 amino acids. V lost 9 bases, J lost 8 bases, and 16 bases lay in between. The germline V gene encodes CDR1 LGHNA and CDR2 YSLEER. The CDR3 DNA is TGCGCCAGTAGGTCAGGGTTTTCGGGCTACACCTTC. It specifies CASRSGFSGYTF.

The chain recombines TRBV7-2 with TRBJ1-1, with TRBD1 as a possible D gene (5 bases). V was clipped by 2 bases and J by 11 bases, with 18 bases between them. The length of the CDR3 is 14 residues. Germline V CDR1 and CDR2: SGHTA, FQGNSA. The CDR3, as DNA: TGTGCCAGCAGCTTACGGCGGGCGGGGCATGACGCTTTCTTT. This sequence encodes CASSLRRAGHDAFF.